This T cell receptor beta chain was found in a study of cytomegalovirus exposure and HLA in healthy donors. V lost 4 bases, J lost 8 bases, and 14 bases stayed unmatched. The CDR3 runs 16 residues. CDR1 and CDR2 from the germline V gene are MGHRA and YSYEKL. Vbeta (60) and Jbeta (13) primers were used in the PCR. Clones were read by immunoSEQ multiplex PCR, and TCRdb kept only the in-frame ones, dropping some. The table lists around 110,000 clones, about 80% of them singletons. The chain has TRBV4-1 and TRBJ2-1; 7 bases are shared with TRBD2. The TCR originated in a man aged 25-45 years in good health and CMV-seronegative. Material for sequencing was PBMCs. The CDR3 loop is CASSRPGSGETDEQFF. The CDR3 DNA sequence: TGCGCCAGCAGCCGCCCAGGGAGCGGGGAGACCGATGAGCAGTTCTTC.